Listed below are T cell receptor beta chains from one sample, sequenced in a study of early T cells in non-severe SARS-CoV-2 infection. MiXCR, applied by TCRdb to the 5' RACE reads, yields one record per CDR3 protein. The table shows about 97,000 distinct CDR3 sequences, with approximately 11% occurring only once. This specimen was whole blood, taken at baseline. These receptors all stem from an adult who was a healthcare worker with PCR-confirmed SARS-CoV-2 infection or an uninfected control (not recorded which). Both conserved end residues are part of each CDR3. A D gene is named only where the DNA matches it firmly. Expanded clones are given a class, and other clones once, few, many or no size at all.

J | V | size | D | CDR3 | DNA
TRBJ2-1 | TRBV20-1 | NA | NA | CSAGQAARSYNEQFF | TGCAGTGCTGGCCAGGCAGCACGCTCCTACAATGAGCAGTTCTTC
TRBJ2-7 | TRBV6-6 | few | TRBD2 | CASSFTGTSYEQYF | TGTGCCAGCAGTTTCACCGGGACTAGCTACGAGCAGTACTTC
TRBJ1-5 | TRBV6-5 | few | NA | CASRDIQGSQPQHF | TGTGCCAGCAGGGACATACAGGGTAGTCAGCCCCAGCATTTT
TRBJ1-3 | TRBV18 | NA | NA | CASSPTGLSGNTIYF | TGTGCCAGCTCACCGACCGGACTCTCTGGAAACACCATATATTTT
TRBJ2-7 | TRBV4-3 | few | NA | CASSQALLDSLEQYF | TGCGCCAGCAGCCAAGCGTTATTGGACTCTCTGGAGCAGTACTTC
TRBJ2-2 | TRBV20-1 | many | NA | CSARDIGVEGTGELFF | TGCAGTGCTAGAGACATAGGAGTCGAGGGCACCGGGGAGCTGTTTTTT
TRBJ2-5 | TRBV10-2 | many | NA | CASSLGMVETQYF | TGCGCCAGCAGTCTCGGGATGGTAGAGACCCAGTACTTC
TRBJ2-3 | TRBV20-1 | few | NA | CSARDPARGTDTQYF | TGCAGTGCTAGAGACCCAGCGAGGGGCACAGATACGCAGTATTTT
TRBJ2-1 | TRBV5-8 | many | NA | CASRVIGTKYNEQFF | TGTGCCAGCAGGGTGATCGGAACCAAGTACAATGAGCAGTTCTTC
TRBJ1-1 | TRBV20-1 | NA | NA | CSATGGVAEAFF | TGCAGTGCCACTGGAGGGGTCGCTGAAGCTTTCTTT
TRBJ1-2 | TRBV7-3 | NA | NA | CASSSGPPDGYTF | TGTGCCAGCAGCTCGGGACCGCCTGATGGCTACACCTTC
TRBJ2-3 | TRBV10-2 | few | NA | CASSGGRGSDTQYF | TGCGCCAGCAGTGGGGGGCGCGGGTCAGATACGCAGTATTTT
TRBJ1-1 | TRBV19 | NA | TRBD1 | CASRRQGDTEAFF | TGTGCCAGTAGGAGACAGGGGGACACTGAAGCTTTCTTT
TRBJ2-1 | TRBV4-2 | many | TRBD2 | CASSQDIGGTSGSPISYNEQFF | TGTGCCAGCAGCCAAGATATCGGAGGGACTAGCGGTTCCCCTATCTCCTACAATGAGCAGTTCTTC
TRBJ2-7 | TRBV5-4 | NA | TRBD1 | CASSSGTGDFYEQYF | TGTGCCAGCAGCTCCGGGACAGGGGATTTCTACGAGCAGTACTTC
TRBJ2-1 | TRBV10-3 | NA | TRBD1 | CAISGIQGAEQFF | TGTGCCATCAGTGGTATACAGGGGGCTGAGCAGTTCTTC
TRBJ1-5 | TRBV2 | few | NA | CASRESGLLNQPQHF | TGTGCCAGCAGGGAGTCGGGACTACTCAATCAGCCCCAGCATTTT
TRBJ1-2 | TRBV7-2 | NA | NA | CASSATQLPYGYTF | TGTGCCAGCAGCGCAACCCAGCTACCCTATGGCTACACCTTC
TRBJ2-3 | TRBV12-3/TRBV12-4 | many | NA | CASSWAPKDTQYF | TGTGCCAGCAGTTGGGCCCCGAAAGATACGCAGTATTTT
TRBJ1-5 | TRBV15 | few | TRBD1 | CATSPGQYNQPQHF | TGTGCCACCAGTCCGGGACAGTACAATCAGCCCCAGCATTTT
TRBJ2-7 | TRBV7-9 | many | TRBD2 | CASSVAGTSSYEQYF | TGTGCCAGCAGCGTAGCCGGGACTAGCTCCTACGAGCAGTACTTC
TRBJ2-3 | TRBV5-1 | NA | NA | CASRLSAGPTQSTDTQYF | TGCGCCAGCAGACTCTCAGCGGGCCCGACTCAAAGCACAGATACGCAGTATTTT
TRBJ2-7 | TRBV7-9 | few | TRBD2 | CASSTGLAGGQSYEQYF | TGTGCCAGCAGCACGGGACTAGCGGGAGGCCAATCCTACGAGCAGTACTTC
TRBJ1-1 | TRBV7-3 | NA | NA | CASSAGHSNTEAFF | TGTGCCAGCAGCGCGGGACATTCGAACACTGAAGCTTTCTTT
TRBJ2-2 | TRBV20-1 | few | NA | CSATTIAENTGELFF | TGCAGTGCTACAACGATAGCGGAGAACACCGGGGAGCTGTTTTTT
TRBJ2-7 | TRBV6-6 | few | NA | CASSYSEEYYEQYF | TGTGCCAGCAGTTACTCCGAGGAATACTACGAGCAGTACTTC
TRBJ1-1 | TRBV27 | many | NA | CASNSMRGGRTEAFF | TGTGCCAGCAACTCAATGAGGGGCGGCCGCACTGAAGCTTTCTTT
TRBJ2-3 | TRBV6-2/TRBV6-3 | few | NA | CASSYSNLDTQYF | TGTGCCAGCAGTTACTCGAATTTGGATACGCAGTATTTT
TRBJ1-3 | TRBV7-9 | NA | NA | CASSNDSTGNTIYF | TGTGCCAGCAGCAACGACAGTACTGGAAACACCATATATTTT
TRBJ2-1 | TRBV7-9 | NA | NA | CASSLLGPYNEQFF | TGTGCCAGCAGCTTACTGGGCCCATACAATGAGCAGTTCTTC
TRBJ1-2 | TRBV19 | many | TRBD1 | CASRPQGEPGGYTF | TGTGCCAGTAGGCCTCAGGGGGAACCGGGCGGCTACACCTTC
TRBJ2-3 | TRBV7-2 | few | NA | CASSFLGTSIADTQYF | TGTGCCAGCAGCTTTCTCGGGACTTCTATCGCAGATACGCAGTATTTT
TRBJ2-1 | TRBV7-3 | many | NA | CASSQNSEDEQFF | TGTGCCAGCAGCCAAAATAGCGAGGATGAGCAGTTCTTC
TRBJ2-2 | TRBV6-5 | few | TRBD2 | CASAPGLAGVTGELFF | TGTGCCTCAGCACCCGGACTAGCGGGGGTCACCGGGGAGCTGTTTTTT
TRBJ2-3 | TRBV9 | NA | NA | CASSVVSDTQYF | TGTGCCAGCAGCGTAGTCTCGGATACGCAGTATTTT
TRBJ2-3 | TRBV7-8 | NA | TRBD2 | CASSSLAGADTQYF | TGTGCCAGCAGCTCCTTAGCGGGAGCAGATACGCAGTATTTT
TRBJ2-1 | TRBV20-1 | NA | TRBD2 | CSARAGTSGTYNEQFF | TGCAGTGCTAGAGCTGGGACTAGCGGGACCTACAATGAGCAGTTCTTC
TRBJ2-3 | TRBV15 | few | NA | CATSNFETNTDTQYF | TGTGCCACCAGCAATTTCGAGACTAACACAGATACGCAGTATTTT
TRBJ2-3 | TRBV29-1 | NA | NA | CSVERADTQYF | TGCAGCGTTGAGCGCGCAGATACGCAGTATTTT
TRBJ1-4 | TRBV5-1 | few | NA | CASSLEAEEKLFF | TGCGCCAGCAGCTTGGAGGCGGAAGAAAAACTGTTTTTT
TRBJ1-4 | TRBV20-1 | NA | NA | CSAPGGGDEKLFF | TGCAGTGCCCCGGGCGGGGGCGATGAAAAACTGTTTTTT
TRBJ2-3 | TRBV19 | many | TRBD2 | CASSIGAGADTQYF | TGTGCCAGTAGTATCGGGGCGGGAGCAGATACGCAGTATTTT
TRBJ1-3 | TRBV7-9 | many | NA | CASSDGGSGNTIYF | TGTGCCAGCAGTGATGGCGGCTCTGGAAACACCATATATTTT
TRBJ2-7 | TRBV10-3 | many | NA | CAISGRLGAGEQYF | TGTGCCATCAGCGGACGGCTCGGGGCTGGGGAGCAGTACTTC
TRBJ1-2 | TRBV6-5 | few | TRBD1 | CASRRQGANYGYTF | TGTGCCAGCAGACGACAGGGGGCGAACTATGGCTACACCTTC
TRBJ2-2 | TRBV10-2 | few | NA | CASSDSLNTGELFF | TGCGCCAGCAGTGATTCCCTGAACACCGGGGAGCTGTTTTTT
TRBJ1-2 | TRBV4-1 | many | NA | CASSQHYRADGYTF | TGCGCCAGCAGCCAGCATTACAGGGCGGATGGCTACACCTTC
TRBJ2-7 | TRBV3-1 | few | NA | CASSQRPGSYEQYF | TGTGCCAGCAGCCAACGTCCAGGGTCTTACGAGCAGTACTTC
TRBJ1-6 | TRBV4-1 | few | TRBD1 | CASSQGTEDNSPLHF | TGCGCCAGCAGCCAGGGGACAGAAGATAATTCACCCCTCCACTTT
TRBJ2-1 | TRBV3-1 | NA | TRBD2 | CASSQNGLALYNEQFF | TGTGCCAGCAGCCAAAACGGACTAGCACTCTACAATGAGCAGTTCTTC
TRBJ2-1 | TRBV15 | NA | NA | CATSRDRVAEPSYNEQFF | TGTGCCACCAGCAGAGATAGGGTAGCGGAGCCCTCCTACAATGAGCAGTTCTTC
TRBJ2-3 | TRBV5-5 | NA | NA | CASSTQGFTDTQYF | TGTGCCAGCAGCACTCAGGGGTTCACAGATACGCAGTATTTT
TRBJ2-3 | TRBV11-2 | NA | TRBD2 | CASSPTGPGLAGAMLGTDTQYF | TGTGCCAGCAGCCCCACAGGTCCGGGACTAGCGGGAGCTATGTTGGGGACAGATACGCAGTATTTT
TRBJ1-6 | TRBV30 | many | TRBD1 | CAWTTRTGGSPLHF | TGTGCCTGGACGACCCGGACAGGAGGATCACCCCTCCACTTT
TRBJ2-5 | TRBV6-2/TRBV6-3 | medium-sized | TRBD1 | CASSYDFRTGAQETQYF | TGTGCCAGCAGTTACGATTTCAGGACAGGGGCTCAAGAGACCCAGTACTTC